This entry concerns a single T cell receptor (beta chain). This clonotype was picked up a small number of times. Its recognized antigen is unknown. Qualities for individual bases were not recorded, and no much larger clone is one base off. The data were taken from a study of T cells in Graves' hyperthyroidism and ophthalmopathy (dated by TCRdb to 2018 to 2020). Regarding the research as a whole: Peripheral blood was sampled at the time of initial diagnosis, prior to any treatment. For training and testing, the approximately 92 patients in the discovery cohort were randomly divided in a 7:3 ratio. The study also compared thyroid tissue and blood T-cell repertoires from several Graves' hyperthyroidism patients. The paper describes TCR Vbeta CDR3 sequencing of about 140 peripheral blood samples, made up of roughly 40 ophthalmopathy patients, roughly 80 hyperthyroidism patients and about 17 progressor patients. A discovery cohort of roughly 100 patients, about 40 with Graves' ophthalmopathy and 55 to 60 with stable Graves' hyperthyroidism, was used to find distinguishing TCR V-J signatures. An independent validation cohort of some 18 hyperthyroidism patients and approximately 17 patients who later progressed to ophthalmopathy tested prospective prediction of ophthalmopathy. After blood sampling, hyperthyroidism patients were treated with methimazole at a starting dose of 30 mg daily, and ophthalmopathy patients were treated with high-dose intravenous methylprednisolone. What the study reported, not specific to this receptor: Sample size was not statistically predetermined, and investigators were not blinded to group allocation. In validation, the model predicted progression to ophthalmopathy a median of approximately 6.6 months before onset, with about 70% sensitivity and about 72% specificity. Most expanded thyroid clonotypes (frequency above 0.001) were also detected in blood, a finding suggesting that blood repertoires may reflect thyroid immune responses. In cross-validation, a model built on a 13 V-J signature told ophthalmopathy apart from stable hyperthyroidism with about 90% sensitivity and around 83% specificity, and in testing the same model reached 80%/75%.

V is clipped by 0 bases and J by 2 bases, and the sequence between their germline boundaries is 13 bases long. The germline V gene specifies MNHEY as CDR1 and SVGAGI as CDR2. From the cysteine through the phenylalanine, the CDR3 covers 16 amino acids. The kept DNA is CDR3 alone, 48 bases in frame from the first base. Amplification of TCR beta CDR3 regions was carried out from RNA transcripts. A first-round RT-PCR of the TCR CDR3 used the HTBI primer set with the Qiagen OneStep RT-PCR kit. Libraries were constructed in a second round of multiplex PCR, after which size selection and purification were carried out. Sequencing of the libraries was done on an Illumina HiSeq2000 using paired-end 100 bp reads. Processing in the source paper ran as follows. Raw data were processed with SOAPnuke, discarding reads with adapters, uncalled bases, mean Phred below 15, or no exact constant-primer or identifier match. High-quality paired reads were merged with COPE v1.2.5, and unique nucleotide sequences were defined as clonotypes. Clonotypes were aligned to IMGT TRBV, TRBD and TRBJ reference segments using MiTCR v1.1. Only V-J combinations with frequency above 0.0001, covering 99% to 99.2% of repertoires, were analysed. A TCS score was defined as the ratio between F50 (clonal expansion) and ExV (chaos), using BLOSUM62-based TCRdist between CDR3 peptides within each V-J. Welch's t-statistics and random forest reduced approximately 520 V-J features to 13, which were used in a naive Bayes classifier (R e1071). The public reads were quality trimmed at Q25 with fastp and then assembled into clones with MiXCR by TCRdb, keeping productive beta chains. Duplicate CDR3 protein sequences are folded into a single record with the most common DNA and genes. The V and J calls were not made by the authors but by TCRdb's processing. Within this sample are roughly 330,000 distinct CDR3 sequences, with roughly 17% of them counted one time only. Of the sample, around 34% falls within the top ten clones.

Stable Graves' hyperthyroidism was defined as no progression to ophthalmopathy during 18 months of follow-up. The hyperthyroidism patients were between 18 and 65 years old and newly diagnosed, with a disease duration of less than 2 months. Patients with uncontrolled infections, other autoimmune diseases, pregnancy or lactation were excluded. Diagnoses relied on clinical symptoms, serum thyroxine and TRAb, thyroid ultrasound and orbital computed tomography. Ficoll-Paque density gradient centrifugation was used to isolate PBMCs from around 10 ml of fresh peripheral blood. Total RNA was extracted using Trizol reagent, and RNA quality was assessed on an Agilent 2100 Bioanalyzer.

The sequence was collected from a man younger than 40 with Graves' hyperthyroidism. Sequenced input: blood. The chain was built from TRBV6-5 and TRBJ2-5; a tentative D match to TRBD1 spans 5 bases. At the DNA level, the sequence is TGTGCCAGCAGTTACTCGGGGTTAGGGGCACAAGAGACCCAGTACTTC. It encodes CASSYSGLGAQETQYF.